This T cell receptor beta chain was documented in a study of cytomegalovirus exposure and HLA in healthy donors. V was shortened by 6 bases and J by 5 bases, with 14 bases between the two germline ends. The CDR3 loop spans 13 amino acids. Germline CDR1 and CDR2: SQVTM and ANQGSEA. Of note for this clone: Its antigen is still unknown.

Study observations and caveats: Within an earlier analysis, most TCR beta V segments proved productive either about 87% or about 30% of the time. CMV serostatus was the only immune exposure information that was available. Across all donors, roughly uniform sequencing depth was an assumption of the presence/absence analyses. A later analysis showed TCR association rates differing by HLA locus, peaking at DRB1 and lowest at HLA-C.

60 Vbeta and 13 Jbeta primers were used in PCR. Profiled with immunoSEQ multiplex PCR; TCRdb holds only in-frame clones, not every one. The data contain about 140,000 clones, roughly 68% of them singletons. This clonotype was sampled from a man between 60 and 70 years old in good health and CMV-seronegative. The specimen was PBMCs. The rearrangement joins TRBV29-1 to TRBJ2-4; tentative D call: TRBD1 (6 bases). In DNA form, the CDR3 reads TGCAGCGTGGTTGGGACACTAGAAAACATTCAGTACTTC. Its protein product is CSVVGTLENIQYF. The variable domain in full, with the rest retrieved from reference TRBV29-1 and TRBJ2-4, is SAVISQKPSRDICQRGTSLTIQCQVDSQVTMMFWYRQQPGQSLTLIATANQGSEATYESGFVIDKFPISRPNLTFSTLTVSNMSPEDSSIYLCSVVGTLENIQYFGAGTRLSVL.